The T cell receptor beta chain described here comes from a study of early T cells in non-severe SARS-CoV-2 infection. At the level of the study: Unsorted whole blood bulk RNA was sequenced, with unpaired chains.

Individually, cDNA molecules had unique molecular identifiers attached to them. MiXCR, applied by TCRdb to the 5' RACE reads, yields one record per CDR3 protein. This table holds 80,000 to 95,000 distinct CDR3 sequences, roughly 17% found once. From germline, CDR1 is GTSNPN and CDR2 SVGIG (reference sequence). The length of the CDR3 is 13 residues. V lost 0 bases and J 4 bases, leaving 8 bases between the germline ends. Findings and caveats of the study: The VDJdb matching leaned toward anti-spike CD8 responses and overlooked private and CD4 specificities.

On this clonotype: Its antigen is still unknown.

This receptor was obtained from an adult who was a healthcare worker with PCR-confirmed SARS-CoV-2 infection or an uninfected control (not recorded which). Specimen: whole blood, collected at baseline. The rearrangement joins TRBV30 to TRBJ2-3, with D possibly matching TRBD1 (5 bases). Here the CDR3 DNA reads TGTGCCTGGAGTGTAAGGGGTGCAGATACGCAGTATTTT. Protein product: CAWSVRGADTQYF.